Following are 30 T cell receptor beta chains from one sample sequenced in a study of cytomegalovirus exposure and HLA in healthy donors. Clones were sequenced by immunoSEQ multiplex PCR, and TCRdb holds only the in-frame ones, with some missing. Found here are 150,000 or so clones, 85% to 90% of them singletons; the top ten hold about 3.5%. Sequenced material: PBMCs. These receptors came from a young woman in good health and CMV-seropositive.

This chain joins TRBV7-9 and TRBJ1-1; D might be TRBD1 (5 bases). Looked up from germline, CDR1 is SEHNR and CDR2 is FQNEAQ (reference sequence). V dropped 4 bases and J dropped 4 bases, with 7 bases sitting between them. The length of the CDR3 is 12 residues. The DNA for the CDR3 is TGTGCCAGCAGCTGGGGGGGCACTGAAGCTTTCTTT. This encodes CASSWGGTEAFF.

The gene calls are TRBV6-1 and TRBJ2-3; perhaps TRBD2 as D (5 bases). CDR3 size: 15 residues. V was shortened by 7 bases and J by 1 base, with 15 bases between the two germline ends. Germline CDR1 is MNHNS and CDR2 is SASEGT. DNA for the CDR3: TGTGCCAGCACAGACCCTTTTAGCGGCACAGATACGCAGTATTTT. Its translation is CASTDPFSGTDTQYF.

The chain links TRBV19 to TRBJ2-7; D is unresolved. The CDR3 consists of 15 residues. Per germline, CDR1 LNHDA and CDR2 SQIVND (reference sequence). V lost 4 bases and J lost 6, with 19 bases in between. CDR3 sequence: CASSRRHSSDGEQYF. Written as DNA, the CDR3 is TGTGCCAGTAGTAGGCGACACTCATCTGATGGCGAGCAGTACTTC.

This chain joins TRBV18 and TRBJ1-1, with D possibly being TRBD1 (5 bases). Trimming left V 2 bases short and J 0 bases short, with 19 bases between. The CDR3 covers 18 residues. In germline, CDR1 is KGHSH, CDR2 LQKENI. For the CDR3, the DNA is TGTGCCAGCTCACCAAGGCACAGTGAGTTGGGGCTGAACACTGAAGCTTTCTTT. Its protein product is CASSPRHSELGLNTEAFF.

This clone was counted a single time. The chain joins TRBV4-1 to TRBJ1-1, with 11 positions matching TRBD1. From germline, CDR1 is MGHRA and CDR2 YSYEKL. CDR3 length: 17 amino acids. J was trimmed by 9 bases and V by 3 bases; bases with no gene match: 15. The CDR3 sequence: CASSQLLPGQGGKKAFF. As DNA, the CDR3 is TGCGCCAGCAGCCAGCTGCTTCCGGGACAGGGGGGTAAGAAAGCTTTCTTT.

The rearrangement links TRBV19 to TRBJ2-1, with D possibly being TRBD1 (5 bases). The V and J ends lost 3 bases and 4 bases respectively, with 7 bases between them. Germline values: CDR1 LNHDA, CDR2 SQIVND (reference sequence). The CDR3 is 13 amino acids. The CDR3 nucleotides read TGTGCCAGTAGTATTTCAGGGTACAATGAGCAGTTCTTC. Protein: CASSISGYNEQFF. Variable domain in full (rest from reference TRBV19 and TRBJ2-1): DGGITQSPKYLFRKEGQNVTLSCEQNLNHDAMYWYRQDPGQGLRLIYYSQIVNDFQKGDIAEGYSVSREKKESFPLTVTSAQKNPTAFYLCASSISGYNEQFFGPGTRLTVL.

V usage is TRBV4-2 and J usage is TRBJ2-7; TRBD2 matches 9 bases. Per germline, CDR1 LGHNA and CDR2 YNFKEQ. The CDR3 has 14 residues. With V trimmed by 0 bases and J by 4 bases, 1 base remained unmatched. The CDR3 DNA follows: TGTGCCAGCAGCCAAGATACTAGCGGGTACGAGCAGTACTTC. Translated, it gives CASSQDTSGYEQYF.

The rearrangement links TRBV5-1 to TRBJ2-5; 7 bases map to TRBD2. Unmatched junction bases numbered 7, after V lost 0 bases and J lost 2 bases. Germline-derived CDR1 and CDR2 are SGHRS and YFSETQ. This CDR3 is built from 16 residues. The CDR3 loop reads CASSLVASGTQETQYF. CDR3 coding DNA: TGCGCCAGCAGCTTGGTTGCTAGCGGAACGCAAGAGACCCAGTACTTC.

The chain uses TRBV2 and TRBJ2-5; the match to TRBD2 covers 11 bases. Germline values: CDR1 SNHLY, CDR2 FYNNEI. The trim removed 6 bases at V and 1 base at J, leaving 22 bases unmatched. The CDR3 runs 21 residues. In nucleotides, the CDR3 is TGTGCCAGCAGCGACACACCGACGGGGACTAGCGGAGGCGGTAGCCAAGAGACCCAGTACTTC. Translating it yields CASSDTPTGTSGGGSQETQYF.

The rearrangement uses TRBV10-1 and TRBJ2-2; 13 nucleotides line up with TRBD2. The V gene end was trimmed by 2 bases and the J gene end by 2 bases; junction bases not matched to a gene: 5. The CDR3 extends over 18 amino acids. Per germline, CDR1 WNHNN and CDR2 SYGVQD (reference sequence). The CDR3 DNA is TGCGCCAGCAGTGAGGCAGGGACTAGCGGGGATAACACCGGGGAGCTGTTTTTT. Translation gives CASSEAGTSGDNTGELFF.

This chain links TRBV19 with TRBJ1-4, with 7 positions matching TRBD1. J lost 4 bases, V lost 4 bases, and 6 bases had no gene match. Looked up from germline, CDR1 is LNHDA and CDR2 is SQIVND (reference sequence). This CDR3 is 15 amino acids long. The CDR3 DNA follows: TGTGCCAGTAGTAAAGGACAGGCACTTAATGAAAAACTGTTTTTT. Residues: CASSKGQALNEKLFF.

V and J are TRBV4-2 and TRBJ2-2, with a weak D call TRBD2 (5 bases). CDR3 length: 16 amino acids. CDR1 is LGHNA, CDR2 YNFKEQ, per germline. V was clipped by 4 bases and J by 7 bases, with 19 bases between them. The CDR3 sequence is CASSLEGRWSGGELFF. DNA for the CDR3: TGTGCCAGCAGCCTCGAGGGTAGATGGAGTGGCGGGGAGCTGTTTTTT.

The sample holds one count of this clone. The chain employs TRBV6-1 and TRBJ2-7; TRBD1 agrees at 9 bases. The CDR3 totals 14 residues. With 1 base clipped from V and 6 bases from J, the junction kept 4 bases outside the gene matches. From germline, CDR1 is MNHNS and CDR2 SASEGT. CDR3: CASSEGGDRVEQYF. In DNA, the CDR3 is TGTGCCAGCAGTGAAGGGGGGGACAGGGTCGAGCAGTACTTC.

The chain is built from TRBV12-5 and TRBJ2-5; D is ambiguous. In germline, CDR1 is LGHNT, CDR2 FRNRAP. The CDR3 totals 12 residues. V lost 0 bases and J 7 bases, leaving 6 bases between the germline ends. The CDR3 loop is CASGLVSGTQYF. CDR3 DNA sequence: TGTGCTAGTGGTTTGGTATCGGGGACCCAGTACTTC.

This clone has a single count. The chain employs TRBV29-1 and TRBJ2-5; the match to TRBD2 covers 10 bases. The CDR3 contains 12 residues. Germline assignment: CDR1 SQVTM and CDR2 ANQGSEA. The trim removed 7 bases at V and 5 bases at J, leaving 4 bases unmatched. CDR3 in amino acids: CSARTSGETQYF. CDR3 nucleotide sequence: TGCAGCGCCCGGACTAGCGGCGAGACCCAGTACTTC.

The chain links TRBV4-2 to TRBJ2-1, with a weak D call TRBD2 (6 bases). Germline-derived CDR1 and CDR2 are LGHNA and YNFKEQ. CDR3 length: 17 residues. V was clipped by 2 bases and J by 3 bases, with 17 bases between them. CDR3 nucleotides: TGTGCCAGCAGCCAAAATTCGATTAGCGGTAGCTACAATGAGCAGTTCTTC. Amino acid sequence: CASSQNSISGSYNEQFF.

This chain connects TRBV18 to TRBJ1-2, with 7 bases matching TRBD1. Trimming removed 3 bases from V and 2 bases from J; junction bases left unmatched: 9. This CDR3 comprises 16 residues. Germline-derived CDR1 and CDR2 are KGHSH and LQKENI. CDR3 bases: TGTGCCAGCTCACCTCCGGGACAGACGACAAACTATGGCTACACCTTC. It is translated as CASSPPGQTTNYGYTF.

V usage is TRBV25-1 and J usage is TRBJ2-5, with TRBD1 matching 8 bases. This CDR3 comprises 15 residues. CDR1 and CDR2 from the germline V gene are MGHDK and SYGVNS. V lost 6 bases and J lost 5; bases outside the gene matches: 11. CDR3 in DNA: TGTGCCAGCAGCCTGGGACAGGCCAATCGGGAGACCCAGTACTTC. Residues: CASSLGQANRETQYF.

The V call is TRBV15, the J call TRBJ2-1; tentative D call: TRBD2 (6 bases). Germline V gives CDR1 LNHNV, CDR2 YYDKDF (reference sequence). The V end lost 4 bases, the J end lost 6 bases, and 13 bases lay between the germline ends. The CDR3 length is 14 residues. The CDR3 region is CATSTRLGRNEQFF. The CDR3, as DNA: TGTGCCACCAGCACAAGACTAGGTCGCAATGAGCAGTTCTTC.

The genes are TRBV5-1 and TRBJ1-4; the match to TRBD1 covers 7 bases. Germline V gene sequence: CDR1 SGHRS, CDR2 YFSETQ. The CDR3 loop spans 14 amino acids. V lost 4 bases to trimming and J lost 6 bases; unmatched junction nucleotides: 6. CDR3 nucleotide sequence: TGCGCCAGCAGCAAGGGACAGATTGATGAAAAACTGTTTTTT. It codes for CASSKGQIDEKLFF.

DNA for the CDR3: TGTGCCAGCAGCCCAGGGACTTTTACAGATACGCAGTATTTT. Protein: CASSPGTFTDTQYF. This rearrangement joins TRBV9 to TRBJ2-3; possibly TRBD2 for D (6 bases). Germline-derived CDR1 and CDR2 are SGDLS and YYNGEE. The CDR3 is 14 amino acids. Trimming removed 4 bases at V and 3 bases at J, with 12 bases between.

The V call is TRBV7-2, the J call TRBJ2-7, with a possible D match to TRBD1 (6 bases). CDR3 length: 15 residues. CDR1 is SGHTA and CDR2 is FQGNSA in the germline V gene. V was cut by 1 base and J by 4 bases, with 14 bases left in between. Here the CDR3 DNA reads TGTGCCAGCAGCTTAGGTACCCTACAGGGTTACGAGCAGTACTTC. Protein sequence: CASSLGTLQGYEQYF.

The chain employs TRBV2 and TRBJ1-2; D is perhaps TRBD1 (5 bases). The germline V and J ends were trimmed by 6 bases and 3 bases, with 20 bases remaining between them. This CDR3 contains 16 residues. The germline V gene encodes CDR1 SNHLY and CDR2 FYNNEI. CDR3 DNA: TGTGCCAGCAGACTTGACAGCCATCCAAAGGACTATGGCTACACCTTC. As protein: CASRLDSHPKDYGYTF.

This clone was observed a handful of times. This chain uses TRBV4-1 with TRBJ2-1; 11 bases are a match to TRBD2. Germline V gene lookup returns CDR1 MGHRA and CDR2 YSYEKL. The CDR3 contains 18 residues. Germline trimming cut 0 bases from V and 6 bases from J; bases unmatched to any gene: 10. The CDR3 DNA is TGCGCCAGCAGCCAAGATCCCCAACTAGCGGGAGTAACCAATGAGCAGTTCTTC. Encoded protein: CASSQDPQLAGVTNEQFF.

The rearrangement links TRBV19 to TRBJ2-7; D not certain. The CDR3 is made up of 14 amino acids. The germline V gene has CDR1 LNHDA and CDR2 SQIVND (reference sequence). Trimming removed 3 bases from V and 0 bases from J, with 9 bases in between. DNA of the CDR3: TGTGCCAGTAGTATCGGTGCGGACTCCTACGAGCAGTACTTC. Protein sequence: CASSIGADSYEQYF.

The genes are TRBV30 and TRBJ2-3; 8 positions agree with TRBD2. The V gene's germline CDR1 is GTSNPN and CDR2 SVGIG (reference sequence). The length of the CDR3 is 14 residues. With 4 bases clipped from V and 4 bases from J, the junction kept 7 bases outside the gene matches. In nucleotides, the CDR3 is TGTGCCTGGAATGCGGGAGGTATCGCAGATACGCAGTATTTT. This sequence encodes CAWNAGGIADTQYF.

CDR3 DNA sequence: TGTGCCAGCAGTGATTTGGGGACTAGCGGGAGGGCGAAGTACTTC. Translating gives CASSDLGTSGRAKYF. The J gene is TRBJ2-7, the V gene TRBV2, with 16 bases lining up with TRBD2. Germline V gene lookup returns CDR1 SNHLY and CDR2 FYNNEI. The CDR3 totals 15 residues. The J segment lost 11 bases and the V segment lost 3 bases, leaving 7 bases of the junction unmatched.

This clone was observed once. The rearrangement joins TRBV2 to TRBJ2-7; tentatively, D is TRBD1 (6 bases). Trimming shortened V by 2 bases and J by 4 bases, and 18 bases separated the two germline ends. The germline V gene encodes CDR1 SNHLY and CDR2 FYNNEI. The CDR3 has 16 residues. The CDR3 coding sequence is TGTGCCAGCAGTGAATGGCAGGCCCTTCAGGGGTACGAGCAGTACTTC. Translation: CASSEWQALQGYEQYF.

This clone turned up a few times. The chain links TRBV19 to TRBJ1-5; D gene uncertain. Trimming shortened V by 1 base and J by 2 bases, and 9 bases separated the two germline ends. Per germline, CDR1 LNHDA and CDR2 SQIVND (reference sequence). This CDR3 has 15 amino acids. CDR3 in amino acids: CASSIVAYGNQPQHF. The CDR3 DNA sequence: TGTGCCAGTAGTATAGTGGCATACGGCAATCAGCCCCAGCATTTT.

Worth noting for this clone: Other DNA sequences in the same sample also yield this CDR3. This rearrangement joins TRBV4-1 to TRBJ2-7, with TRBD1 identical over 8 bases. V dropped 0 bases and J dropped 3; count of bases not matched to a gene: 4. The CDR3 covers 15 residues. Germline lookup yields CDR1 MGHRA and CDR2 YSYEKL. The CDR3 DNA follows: TGCGCCAGCAGCCAAGATCCCGGACAGGGCTACGAGCAGTACTTC. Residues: CASSQDPGQGYEQYF.